Reported below is one T cell receptor beta chain. The antigen remains undetermined. The CDR3 is made up of 18 amino acids. J was trimmed by 2 bases and V by 3 bases; bases with no gene match: 7. CDR1 is WSHSY and CDR2 is SAAADI in the germline V gene. The sample belongs to a study of blood T cells in healthy people across ages. The study, taken as a whole, reports: Older age went with lower TCR beta diversity per million T cells, in a roughly linear way.

Whenever a sample was processed, at least 6.5 million PBMCs were isolated. The second PCR ran about 6 to 12 cycles with a sample-barcoded 5' primer and J-beta primers. TCRdb analysed the 5' RACE reads with MiXCR anew, one entry per CDR3 protein. This sample yields about 800,000 distinct CDR3 sequences, of which 58% are seen a single time; about 20% belongs to the top ten. The TCR comes from a man aged 25-45 years in good health. The chain has TRBV10-2 and TRBJ2-3; TRBD2 aligns across 14 bases. Sequencing was done on a sample of blood. The CDR3: CASSDQRLAGGITDTQYF. The CDR3 bases are TGCGCCAGCAGTGATCAGAGACTAGCGGGAGGGATCACAGATACGCAGTATTTT.